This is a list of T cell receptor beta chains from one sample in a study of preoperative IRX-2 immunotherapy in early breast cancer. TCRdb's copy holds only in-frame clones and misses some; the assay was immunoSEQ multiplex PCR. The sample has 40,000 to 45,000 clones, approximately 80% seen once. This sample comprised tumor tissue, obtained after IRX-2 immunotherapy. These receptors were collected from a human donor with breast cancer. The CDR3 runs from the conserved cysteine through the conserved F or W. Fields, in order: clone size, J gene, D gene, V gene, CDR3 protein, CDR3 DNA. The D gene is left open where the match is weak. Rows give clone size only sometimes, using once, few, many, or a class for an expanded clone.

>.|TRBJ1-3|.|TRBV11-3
CASSVGPGAGSVSGNTIYF
TGTGCCAGCAGCGTAGGACCCGGGGCAGGGAGCGTGAGTGGAAACACCATATATTTT
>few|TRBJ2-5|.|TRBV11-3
CASSLGQGIVQETQYF
TGTGCCAGCAGCTTAGGTCAGGGAATTGTACAGGAGACCCAGTACTTC
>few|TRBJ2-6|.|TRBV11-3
CASSPTSQANVLTF
TGTGCCAGCAGCCCTACTAGCCAGGCCAACGTCCTGACTTTC
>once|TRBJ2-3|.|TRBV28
CASSLHLLLPTDTQYF
TGTGCCAGCAGTTTACATCTACTACTCCCCACAGATACGCAGTATTTT
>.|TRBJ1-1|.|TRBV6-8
CASTEVGVTEAFF
TGTGCCAGCACCGAAGTGGGCGTAACTGAAGCTTTCTTT
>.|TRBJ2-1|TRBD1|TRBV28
CASIPTGRPYNEQFF
TGTGCCAGCATCCCGACAGGGCGCCCCTACAATGAGCAGTTCTTC
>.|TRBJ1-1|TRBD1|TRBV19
CASSTRTGRRGAFF
TGTGCCAGTAGTACTAGGACAGGGCGGAGGGGAGCTTTCTTT
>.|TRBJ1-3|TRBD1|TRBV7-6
CASSFAQISGTGAGNTIYF
TGTGCCAGCAGCTTTGCCCAAATTTCTGGGACAGGGGCTGGAAACACCATATATTTT
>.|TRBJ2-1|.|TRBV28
CASMVTVSYNEQFF
TGTGCCAGCATGGTGACGGTCTCCTACAATGAGCAGTTCTTC
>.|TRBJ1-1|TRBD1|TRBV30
CAWSWGRGRNEAFF
TGTGCCTGGAGTTGGGGCAGGGGGCGGAATGAAGCTTTCTTT
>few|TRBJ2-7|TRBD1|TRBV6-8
CASSDPGTGSYEQYF
TGTGCCAGCAGCGACCCCGGGACAGGTTCCTACGAGCAGTACTTC
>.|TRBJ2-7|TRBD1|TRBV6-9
CASRDDRAHEQYF
TGTGCCAGCAGAGACGACAGGGCCCACGAGCAGTACTTC
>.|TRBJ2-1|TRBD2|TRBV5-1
CASSLSGTNYNEQFF
TGCGCCAGCAGCTTAAGCGGGACGAATTACAATGAGCAGTTCTTC
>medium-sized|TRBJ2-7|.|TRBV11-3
CASSLGGSSYEQYF
TGTGCCAGCAGCTTGGGCGGGTCCTCCTACGAGCAGTACTTC
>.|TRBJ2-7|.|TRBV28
CASSPRLGLSSWEQYF
TGTGCCAGCAGTCCCCGATTGGGACTCTCCTCGTGGGAGCAGTACTTC